The sequence of this TCR beta chain was determined in a study of patients and donors after allogeneic stem cell transplantation. The sample holds a few counts of this clonotype. From the RT-PCR reads, TCRdb called clonotypes with MiXCR, one entry per CDR3 protein. The table has about 200,000 distinct CDR3 sequences, around two fifths seen once; the top ten hold 33%. The CDR3 has 14 residues. Trimming removed 2 bases at V and 3 bases at J, with 10 bases between. Sequencing was carried out using blood, either unsorted or a sorted T cell fraction (not recorded which). The clonotype was recovered from a human donor who was either an allogeneic HSCT recipient or a stem cell or donor lymphocyte infusion donor (not recorded which). It is not recorded whose cells these are; they may come from a transplant donor. This rearrangement joins TRBV12-3 or TRBV12-4 to TRBJ1-1; perhaps TRBD1 as D (6 bases). CDR3 protein: CASSLWGADTEAFF. DNA for the CDR3: TGTGCCAGCAGTTTATGGGGGGCGGACACTGAAGCTTTCTTT.